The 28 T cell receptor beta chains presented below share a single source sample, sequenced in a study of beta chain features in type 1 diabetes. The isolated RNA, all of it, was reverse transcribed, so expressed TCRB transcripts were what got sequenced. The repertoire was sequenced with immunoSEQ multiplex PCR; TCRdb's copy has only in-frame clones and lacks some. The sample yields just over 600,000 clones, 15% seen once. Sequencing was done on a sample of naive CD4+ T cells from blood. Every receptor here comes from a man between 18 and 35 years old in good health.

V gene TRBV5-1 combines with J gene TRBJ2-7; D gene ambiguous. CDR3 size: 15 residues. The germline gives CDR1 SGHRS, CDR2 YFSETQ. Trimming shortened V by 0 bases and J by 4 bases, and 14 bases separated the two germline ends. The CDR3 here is CASSLGVRETYEQYF. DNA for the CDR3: TGCGCCAGCAGCTTGGGGGTAAGAGAAACTTACGAGCAGTACTTC.

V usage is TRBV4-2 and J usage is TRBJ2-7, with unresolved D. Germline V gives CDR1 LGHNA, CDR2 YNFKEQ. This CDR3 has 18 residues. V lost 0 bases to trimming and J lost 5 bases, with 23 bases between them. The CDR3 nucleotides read TGTGCCAGCAGCCAAGATTTCTCGACTCGCACTCCCGAGCACGAGCAGTACTTC. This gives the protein CASSQDFSTRTPEHEQYF.

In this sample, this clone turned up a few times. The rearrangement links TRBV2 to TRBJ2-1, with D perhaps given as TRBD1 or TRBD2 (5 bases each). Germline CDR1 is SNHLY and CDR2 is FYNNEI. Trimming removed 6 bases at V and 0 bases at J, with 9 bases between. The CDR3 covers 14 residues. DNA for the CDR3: TGTGCCAGCAGGGCAGGGAGCTCCTACAATGAGCAGTTCTTC. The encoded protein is CASRAGSSYNEQFF.

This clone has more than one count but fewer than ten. The CDR3 nucleotides read TGCGCCAGCAGCCAAGAACCCACTAGCCTCGTCATATACGAGCAGTACTTC. Its translation is CASSQEPTSLVIYEQYF. V is TRBV4-3 and J is TRBJ2-7; D possibly corresponds to TRBD2 (6 bases). Trimming took off 0 bases at V and 4 bases at J, with 19 bases between the two ends. This CDR3 contains 17 residues. Germline V CDR1 and CDR2: LGHNA, YSLEER.

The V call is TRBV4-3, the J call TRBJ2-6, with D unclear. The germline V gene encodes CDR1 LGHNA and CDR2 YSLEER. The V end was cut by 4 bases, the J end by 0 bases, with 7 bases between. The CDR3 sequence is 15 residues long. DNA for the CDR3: TGCGCCAGCAGCCGTAGGATCTCTGGGGCCAACGTCCTGACTTTC. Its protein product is CASSRRISGANVLTF.

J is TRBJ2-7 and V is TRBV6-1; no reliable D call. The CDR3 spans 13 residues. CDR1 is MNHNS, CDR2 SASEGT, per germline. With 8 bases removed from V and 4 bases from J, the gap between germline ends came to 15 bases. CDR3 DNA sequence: TGTGCCAGCCAACCCCGGTGGGTATACGAGCAGTACTTC. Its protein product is CASQPRWVYEQYF.

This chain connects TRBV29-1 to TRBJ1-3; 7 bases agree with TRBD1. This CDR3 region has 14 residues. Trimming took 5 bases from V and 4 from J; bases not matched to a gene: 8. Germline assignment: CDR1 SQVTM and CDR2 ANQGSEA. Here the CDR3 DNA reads TGCAGCGTTCGTGGACAGGCCGGGGGAAACACCATATATTTT. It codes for CSVRGQAGGNTIYF.

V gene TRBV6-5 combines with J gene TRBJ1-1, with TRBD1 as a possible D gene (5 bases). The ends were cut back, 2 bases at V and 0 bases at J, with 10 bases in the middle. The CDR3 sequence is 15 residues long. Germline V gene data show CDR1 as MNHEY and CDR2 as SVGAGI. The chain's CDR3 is CASSYAGTVNTEAFF. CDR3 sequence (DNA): TGTGCCAGCAGTTACGCCGGGACGGTGAACACTGAAGCTTTCTTT.

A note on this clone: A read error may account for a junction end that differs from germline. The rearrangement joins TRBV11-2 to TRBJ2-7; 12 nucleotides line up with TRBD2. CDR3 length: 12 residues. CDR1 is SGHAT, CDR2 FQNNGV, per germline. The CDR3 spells CASSLGTSGTLF. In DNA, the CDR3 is TGTGCCAGCAGCTTAGGGACTAGCGGGACCCTCTTC. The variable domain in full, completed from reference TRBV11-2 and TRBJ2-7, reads EAGVAQSPRYKIIEKRQSVAFWCNPISGHATLYWYQQILGQGPKLLIQFQNNGVVDDSQLPKDRFSAERLKGVDSTLKIQPAKLEDSAVYLCASSLGTSGTLFGPGTRLTVT.

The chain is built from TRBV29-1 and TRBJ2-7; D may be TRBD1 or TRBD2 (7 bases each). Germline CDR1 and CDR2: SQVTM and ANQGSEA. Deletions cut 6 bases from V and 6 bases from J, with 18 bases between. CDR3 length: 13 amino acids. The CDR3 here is CSVRGAGVGEQYF. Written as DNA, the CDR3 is TGCAGCGTCAGGGGGGCGGGAGTCGGCGAGCAGTACTTC.

The CDR3: CASSKQTSSYNEQFF. The DNA of the CDR3 is TGTGCCAGCAGCAAACAAACTAGCTCCTACAATGAGCAGTTCTTC. The chain carries TRBV7-2 and TRBJ2-1; D is possibly TRBD2 (5 bases). With 5 bases removed from V and 0 bases from J, the gap between germline ends came to 11 bases. CDR1 and CDR2 (germline): SGHTA, FQGNSA. CDR3 length: 15 amino acids.

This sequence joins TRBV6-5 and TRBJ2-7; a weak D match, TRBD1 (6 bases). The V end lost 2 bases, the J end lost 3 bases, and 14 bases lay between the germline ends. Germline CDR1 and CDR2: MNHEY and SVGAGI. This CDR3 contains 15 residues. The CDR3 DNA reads TGTGCCAGCAGTTACGGGGGCAACCTTAACTACGAGCAGTACTTC. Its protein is CASSYGGNLNYEQYF.

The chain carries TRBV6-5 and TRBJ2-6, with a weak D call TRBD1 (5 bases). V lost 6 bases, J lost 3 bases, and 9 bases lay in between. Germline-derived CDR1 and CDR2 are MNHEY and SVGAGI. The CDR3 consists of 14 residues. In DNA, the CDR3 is TGTGCCAGCAGCAGGGAAGGTGGGGCCAACGTCCTGACTTTC. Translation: CASSREGGANVLTF.

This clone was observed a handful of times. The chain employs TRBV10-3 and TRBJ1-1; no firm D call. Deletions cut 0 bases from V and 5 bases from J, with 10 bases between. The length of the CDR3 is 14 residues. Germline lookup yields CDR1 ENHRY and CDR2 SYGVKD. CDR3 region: CAISESIVGTEAFF. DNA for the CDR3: TGTGCCATCAGTGAGTCGATCGTAGGGACTGAAGCTTTCTTT.

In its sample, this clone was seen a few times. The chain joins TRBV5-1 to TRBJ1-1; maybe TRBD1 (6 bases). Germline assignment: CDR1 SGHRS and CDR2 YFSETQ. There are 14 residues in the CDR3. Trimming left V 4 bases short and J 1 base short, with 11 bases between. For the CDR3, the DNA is TGCGCCAGCAGCACGCGACAGGCGAACACTGAAGCTTTCTTT. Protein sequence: CASSTRQANTEAFF.

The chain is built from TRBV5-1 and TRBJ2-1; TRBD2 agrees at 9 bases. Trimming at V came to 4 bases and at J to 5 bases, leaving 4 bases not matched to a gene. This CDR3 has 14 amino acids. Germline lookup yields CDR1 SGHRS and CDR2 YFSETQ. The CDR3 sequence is CASSPGLAHNEQFF. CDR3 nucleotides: TGCGCCAGCAGCCCGGGACTAGCTCACAATGAGCAGTTCTTC.

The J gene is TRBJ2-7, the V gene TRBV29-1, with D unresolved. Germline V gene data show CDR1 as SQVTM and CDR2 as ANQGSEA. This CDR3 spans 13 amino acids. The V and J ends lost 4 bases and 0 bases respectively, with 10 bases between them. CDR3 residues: CSVGQSLSYEQYF. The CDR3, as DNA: TGCAGCGTTGGTCAGTCCCTCTCCTACGAGCAGTACTTC.

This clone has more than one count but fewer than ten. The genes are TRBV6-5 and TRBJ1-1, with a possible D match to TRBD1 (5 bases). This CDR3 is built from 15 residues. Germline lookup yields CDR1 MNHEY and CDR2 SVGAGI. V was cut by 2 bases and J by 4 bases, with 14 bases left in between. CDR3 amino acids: CASSYDFRQSTEAFF. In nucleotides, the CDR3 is TGTGCCAGCAGTTACGATTTCAGACAGAGCACTGAAGCTTTCTTT.

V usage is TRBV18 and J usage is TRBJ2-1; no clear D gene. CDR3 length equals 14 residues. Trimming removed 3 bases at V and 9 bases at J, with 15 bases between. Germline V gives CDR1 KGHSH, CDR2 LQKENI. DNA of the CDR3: TGTGCCAGCTCACCGGAGTCGTATGTGGGTGAGCAGTTCTTC. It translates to CASSPESYVGEQFF.

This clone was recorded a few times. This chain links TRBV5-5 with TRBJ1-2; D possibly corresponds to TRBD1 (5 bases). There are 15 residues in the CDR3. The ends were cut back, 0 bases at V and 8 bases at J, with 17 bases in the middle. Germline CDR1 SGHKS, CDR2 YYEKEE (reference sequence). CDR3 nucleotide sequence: TGTGCCAGCAGCTTGGTACCTTGGGAGGGGCAAGGCTACACCTTC. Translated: CASSLVPWEGQGYTF.

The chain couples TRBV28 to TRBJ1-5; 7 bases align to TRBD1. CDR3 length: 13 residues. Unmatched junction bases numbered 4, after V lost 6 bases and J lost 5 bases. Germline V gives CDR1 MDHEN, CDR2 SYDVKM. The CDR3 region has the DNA TGTGCCAGCAGACGACAGGGTCATCAGCCCCAGCATTTT. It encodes CASRRQGHQPQHF.

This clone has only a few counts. CDR3 amino acids: CASSFAGVSYNEQFF. In DNA, the CDR3 is TGCGCCAGCAGCTTCGCGGGGGTCTCCTACAATGAGCAGTTCTTC. This chain links TRBV5-1 with TRBJ2-1, with 7 bases that match TRBD2. The CDR3 runs 15 residues. The V and J ends lost 2 bases and 0 bases, in that order; junction bases with no gene match: 2. Germline V gives CDR1 SGHRS, CDR2 YFSETQ. The full variable domain, rest sourced from reference TRBV5-1 and TRBJ2-1, is KAGVTQTPRYLIKTRGQQVTLSCSPISGHRSVSWYQQTPGQGLQFLFEYFSETQRNKGNFPGRFSGRQFSNSRSEMNVSTLELGDSALYLCASSFAGVSYNEQFFGPGTRLTVL.

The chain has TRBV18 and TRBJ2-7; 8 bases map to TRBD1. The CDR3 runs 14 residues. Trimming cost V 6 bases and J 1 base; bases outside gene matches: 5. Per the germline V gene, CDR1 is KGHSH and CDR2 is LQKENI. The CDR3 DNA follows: TGTGCCAGCTCTGCACAGGGGGTTTCCTACGAGCAGTACTTC. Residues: CASSAQGVSYEQYF.

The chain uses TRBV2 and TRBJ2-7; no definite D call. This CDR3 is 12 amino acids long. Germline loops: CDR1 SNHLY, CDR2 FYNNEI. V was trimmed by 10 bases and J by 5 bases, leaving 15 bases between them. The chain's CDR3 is CAITDSFHEQYF. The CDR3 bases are TGTGCCATCACTGACTCCTTTCACGAGCAGTACTTC.

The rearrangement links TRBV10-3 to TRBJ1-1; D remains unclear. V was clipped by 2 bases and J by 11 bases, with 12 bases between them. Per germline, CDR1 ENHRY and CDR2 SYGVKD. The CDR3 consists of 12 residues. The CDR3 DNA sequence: TGTGCCATCAGTGAGGGGCGGTTGGGGGCTTTCTTT. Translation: CAISEGRLGAFF.

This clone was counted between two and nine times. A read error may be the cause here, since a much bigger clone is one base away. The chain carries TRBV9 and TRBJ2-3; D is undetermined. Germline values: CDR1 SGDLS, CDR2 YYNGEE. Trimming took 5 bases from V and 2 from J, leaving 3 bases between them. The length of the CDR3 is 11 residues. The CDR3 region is CASRSTDTQYF. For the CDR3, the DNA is TGTGCCAGCAGGTCCACAGATACGCAGTATTTT.

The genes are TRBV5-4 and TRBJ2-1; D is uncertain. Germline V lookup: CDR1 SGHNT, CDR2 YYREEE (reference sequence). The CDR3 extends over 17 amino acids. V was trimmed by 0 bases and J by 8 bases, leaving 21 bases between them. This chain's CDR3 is CASSLDPERIGRDEQFF. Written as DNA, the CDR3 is TGTGCCAGCAGCTTGGATCCTGAGAGAATCGGACGTGATGAGCAGTTCTTC.

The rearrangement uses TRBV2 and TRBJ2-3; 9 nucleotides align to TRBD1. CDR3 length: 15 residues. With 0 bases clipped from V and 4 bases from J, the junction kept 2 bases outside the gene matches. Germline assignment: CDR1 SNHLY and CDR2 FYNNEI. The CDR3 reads CASSEAGQGPDTQYF. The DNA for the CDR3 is TGTGCCAGCAGTGAAGCTGGACAGGGGCCAGATACGCAGTATTTT.